This T cell receptor beta chain was profiled in a study of cytomegalovirus exposure and HLA in healthy donors. Findings and caveats of the study: A later analysis reportedly found that, within productive TCRs, an Asian-associated ancestry cluster had fewer N-insertions than the mean observed across the roughly 670 donors.

Notes on this clone: The target antigen is unknown.

Primers: 60 Vbeta forward and 13 Jbeta reverse. Some clones are missing from TCRdb's copy, which holds only in-frame ones; the method was immunoSEQ multiplex PCR. The data show 90,000 to 110,000 clones, about 80% seen once. The clonotype originates from a man aged 25-45 years in good health and CMV-seronegative. The material sequenced was PBMCs.

The CDR3 here is CASSLSQANTGELFF. The CDR3 coding sequence is TGTGCCAGCAGCTTAAGCCAGGCGAACACCGGGGAGCTGTTTTTT. This rearrangement joins TRBV5-4 to TRBJ2-2, with D unclear. The length of the CDR3 is 15 residues. The V end was cut by 2 bases, the J end by 0 bases, with 8 bases between. Germline loops: CDR1 SGHNT, CDR2 YYREEE (reference sequence).